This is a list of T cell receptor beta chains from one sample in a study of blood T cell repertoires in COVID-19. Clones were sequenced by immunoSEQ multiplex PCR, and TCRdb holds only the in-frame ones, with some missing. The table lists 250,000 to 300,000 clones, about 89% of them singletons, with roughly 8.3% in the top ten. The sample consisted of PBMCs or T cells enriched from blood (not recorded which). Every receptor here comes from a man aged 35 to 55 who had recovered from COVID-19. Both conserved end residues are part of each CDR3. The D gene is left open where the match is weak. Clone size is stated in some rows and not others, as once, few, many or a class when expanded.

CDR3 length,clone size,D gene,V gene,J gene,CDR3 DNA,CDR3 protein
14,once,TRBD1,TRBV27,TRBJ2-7,TGTGCCAGCAGTCCCACAGGGGGTGGCTACGAGCAGTACTTC,CASSPTGGGYEQYF
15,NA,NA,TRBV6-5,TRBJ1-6,TGTGCCAGCACCCCGGAGGGCTCCTATAATTCACCCCTCCACTTT,CASTPEGSYNSPLHF
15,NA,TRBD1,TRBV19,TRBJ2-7,TGTGCCAGTAGTTTCTACAGGGGGCCGTCCTACGAGCAGTACTTC,CASSFYRGPSYEQYF
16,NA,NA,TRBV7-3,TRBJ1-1,TGTGCCAGCAGCTCCCTGGGCCCAGGGATGAACACTGAAGCTTTCTTT,CASSSLGPGMNTEAFF
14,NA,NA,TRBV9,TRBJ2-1,TGTGCCAGCAGCGTAGGCGGGGGCGAGAATGAGCAGTTCTTC,CASSVGGGENEQFF
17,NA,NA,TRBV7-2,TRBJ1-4,TGTGCCAGCAGCTTAGTGGGCCCTGGGGGCGGGCCAGAAAAACTGTTTTTT,CASSLVGPGGGPEKLFF
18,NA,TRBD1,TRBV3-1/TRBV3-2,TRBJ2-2,TGTGCCAGCAGCCGATCGGTCGGGACAGGGATGAACACCGGGGAGCTGTTTTTT,CASSRSVGTGMNTGELFF
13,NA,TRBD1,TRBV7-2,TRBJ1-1,TGTGCCAGCAGCGCCGCGGACAGGGGCTCTCTATTCTTT,CASSAADRGSLFF
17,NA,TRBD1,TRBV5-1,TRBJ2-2,TGCGCCAGCAGCTTGACTATACAGGGGGCGGACACCGGGGAGCTGTTTTTT,CASSLTIQGADTGELFF
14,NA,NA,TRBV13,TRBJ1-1,TGTGCCAGCAGCTTAGGGTCACAGAACACTGAAGCTTTCTTT,CASSLGSQNTEAFF